A few counts support the clone carrying this T cell receptor (beta chain). Antigen: not known. 5'-RACE, quantitative and with molecular barcodes, yielded the TCR beta libraries. TCRdb reprocessed the 5' RACE reads via MiXCR and lists one record per CDR3 protein. The table has some 340,000 distinct CDR3 sequences, roughly 15% seen once; the top ten hold around 0.99%. The germline V gene encodes CDR1 SQVTM and CDR2 ANQGSEA. CDR3 length equals 12 residues. Germline trimming cut 7 bases from V and 7 bases from J; bases unmatched to any gene: 7. The sample belongs to a study of CD8 T cells in ankylosing spondylitis. Points from the study as a whole: Disease-linked clones were reportedly significantly enriched in matched ankylosing spondylitis synovial fluid.

The receptor's source is a male donor with ankylosing spondylitis or in good health (not recorded which). This chain connects TRBV29-1 to TRBJ1-5, with TRBD1 matching 7 bases. Sequenced material: blood, either unsorted or a sorted T cell fraction (not recorded which). CDR3 region: CSAGQVGQPQHF. CDR3 nucleotides: TGCAGCGCTGGACAGGTTGGACAGCCCCAGCATTTT.